This record concerns one TCR beta chain sequence. Trimming at V came to 7 bases and at J to 5 bases, leaving 8 bases not matched to a gene. CDR1 and CDR2 from the germline V gene are MDHEN and SYDVKM. The CDR3 contains 15 residues. The protocol was immunoSEQ multiplex PCR, while the TCRdb copy is restricted to in-frame clones and leaves out a portion. Here the sample spans about 120,000 clones, roughly 84% being singletons. The sample comes from a study of blood T cell repertoires in COVID-19. At the level of the study: Donors in the United States, Italy and Spain gave samples during acute or convalescent COVID-19. T cells, B-cell-depleted T cells, or PBMCs supplied cDNA or gDNA.

The genes are TRBV28 and TRBJ2-2; TRBD1 matches 9 bases. This clonotype originated in a woman aged 25 to 39 who had recovered from COVID-19. The sequencing sample was made of PBMCs or T cells enriched from blood (not recorded which). CDR3 residues: CASTIGDRETGELFF. In nucleotides, the CDR3 is TGTGCCAGCACCATTGGGGACAGGGAGACCGGGGAGCTGTTTTTT.